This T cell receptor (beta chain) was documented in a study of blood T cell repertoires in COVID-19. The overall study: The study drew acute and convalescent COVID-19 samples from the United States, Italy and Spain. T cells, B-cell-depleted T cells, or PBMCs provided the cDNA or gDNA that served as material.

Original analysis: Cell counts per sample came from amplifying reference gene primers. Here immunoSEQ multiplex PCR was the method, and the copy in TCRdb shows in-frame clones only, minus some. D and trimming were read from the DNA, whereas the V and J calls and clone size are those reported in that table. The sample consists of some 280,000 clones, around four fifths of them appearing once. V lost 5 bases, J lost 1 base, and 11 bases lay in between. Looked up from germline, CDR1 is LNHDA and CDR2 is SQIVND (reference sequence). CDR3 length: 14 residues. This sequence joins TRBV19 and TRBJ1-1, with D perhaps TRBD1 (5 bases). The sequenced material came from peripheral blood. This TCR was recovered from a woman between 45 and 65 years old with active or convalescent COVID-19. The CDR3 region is CASSSGGGNTEAFF. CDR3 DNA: TGTGCCAGTAGTTCCGGCGGGGGGAACACTGAAGCTTTCTTT.